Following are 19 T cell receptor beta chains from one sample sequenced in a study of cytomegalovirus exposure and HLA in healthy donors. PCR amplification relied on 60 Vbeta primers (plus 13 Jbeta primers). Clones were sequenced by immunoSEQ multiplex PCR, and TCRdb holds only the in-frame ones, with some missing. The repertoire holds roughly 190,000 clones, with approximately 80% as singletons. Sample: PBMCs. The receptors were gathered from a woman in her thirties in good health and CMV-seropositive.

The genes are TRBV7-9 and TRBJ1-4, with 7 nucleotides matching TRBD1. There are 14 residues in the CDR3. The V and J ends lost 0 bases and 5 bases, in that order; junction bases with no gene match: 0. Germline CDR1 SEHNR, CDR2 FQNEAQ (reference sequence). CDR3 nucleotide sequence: TGTGCCAGCAGCTTAGCGGGACAGAATGAAAAACTGTTTTTT. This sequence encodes CASSLAGQNEKLFF.

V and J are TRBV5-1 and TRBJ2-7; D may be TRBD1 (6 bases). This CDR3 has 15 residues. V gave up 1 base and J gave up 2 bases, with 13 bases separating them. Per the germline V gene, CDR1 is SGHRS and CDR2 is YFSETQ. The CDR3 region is CASSLSQGLTYEQYF. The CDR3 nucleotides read TGCGCCAGCAGCTTGTCACAGGGATTAACCTACGAGCAGTACTTC.

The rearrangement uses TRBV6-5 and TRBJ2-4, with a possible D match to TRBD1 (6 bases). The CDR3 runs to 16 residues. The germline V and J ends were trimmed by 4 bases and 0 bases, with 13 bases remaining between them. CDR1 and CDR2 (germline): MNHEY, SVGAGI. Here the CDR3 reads CASSSGQTLAKNIQYF. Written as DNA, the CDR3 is TGTGCCAGCAGTTCCGGACAGACCCTAGCCAAAAACATTCAGTACTTC.

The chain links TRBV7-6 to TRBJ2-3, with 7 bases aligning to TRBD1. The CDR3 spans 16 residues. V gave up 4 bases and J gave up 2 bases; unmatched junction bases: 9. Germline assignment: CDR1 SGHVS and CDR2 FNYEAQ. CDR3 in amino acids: CASSSHLRGPTDTQYF. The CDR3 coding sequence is TGTGCCAGCAGCTCCCACCTAAGGGGGCCCACAGATACGCAGTATTTT.

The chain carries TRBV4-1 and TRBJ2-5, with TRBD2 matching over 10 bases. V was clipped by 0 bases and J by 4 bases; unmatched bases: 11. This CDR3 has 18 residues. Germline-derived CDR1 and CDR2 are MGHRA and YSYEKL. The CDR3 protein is CASSQESLAGEVRETQYF. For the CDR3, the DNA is TGCGCCAGCAGCCAAGAGTCCCTAGCGGGAGAAGTTAGAGAGACCCAGTACTTC.

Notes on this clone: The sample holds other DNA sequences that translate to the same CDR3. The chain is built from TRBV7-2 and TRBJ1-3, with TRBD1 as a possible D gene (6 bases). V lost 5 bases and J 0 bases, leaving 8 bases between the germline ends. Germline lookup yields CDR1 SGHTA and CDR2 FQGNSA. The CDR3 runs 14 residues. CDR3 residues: CASSPDSSGNTIYF. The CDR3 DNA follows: TGTGCCAGCAGCCCGGACAGCTCTGGAAACACCATATATTTT.

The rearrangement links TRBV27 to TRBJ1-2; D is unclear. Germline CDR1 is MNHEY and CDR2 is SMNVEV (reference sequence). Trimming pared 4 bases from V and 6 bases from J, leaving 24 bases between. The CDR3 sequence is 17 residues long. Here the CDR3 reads CASSSYTPRSRTDGYTF. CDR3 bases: TGTGCCAGCAGTTCCTATACCCCCCGGAGCAGGACTGATGGCTACACCTTC.

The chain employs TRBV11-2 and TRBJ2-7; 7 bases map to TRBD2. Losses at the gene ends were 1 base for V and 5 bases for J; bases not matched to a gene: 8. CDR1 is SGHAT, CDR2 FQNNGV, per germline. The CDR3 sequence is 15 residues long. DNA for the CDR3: TGTGCCAGCAGCTTAGCAGTCGGGAGGATCAACGAGCAGTACTTC. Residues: CASSLAVGRINEQYF.

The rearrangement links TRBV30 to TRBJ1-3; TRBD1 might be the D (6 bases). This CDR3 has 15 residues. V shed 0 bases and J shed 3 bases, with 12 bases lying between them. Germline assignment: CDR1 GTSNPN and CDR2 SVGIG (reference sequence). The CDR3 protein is CAWSVGQGYGNTIYF. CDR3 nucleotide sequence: TGTGCCTGGAGTGTAGGGCAGGGGTATGGAAACACCATATATTTT.

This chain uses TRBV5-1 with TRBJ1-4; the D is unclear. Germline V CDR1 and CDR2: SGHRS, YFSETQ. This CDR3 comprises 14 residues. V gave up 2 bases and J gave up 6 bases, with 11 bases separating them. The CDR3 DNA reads TGCGCCAGCAGCTTTTCCGGGTCTTATGAAAAACTGTTTTTT. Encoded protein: CASSFSGSYEKLFF.

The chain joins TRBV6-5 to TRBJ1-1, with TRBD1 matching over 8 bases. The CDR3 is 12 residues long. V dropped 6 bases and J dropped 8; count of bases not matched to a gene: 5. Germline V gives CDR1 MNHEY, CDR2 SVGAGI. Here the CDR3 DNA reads TGTGCCAGCAGCCGGGGACAGGAGGAAGCTTTCTTT. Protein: CASSRGQEEAFF.

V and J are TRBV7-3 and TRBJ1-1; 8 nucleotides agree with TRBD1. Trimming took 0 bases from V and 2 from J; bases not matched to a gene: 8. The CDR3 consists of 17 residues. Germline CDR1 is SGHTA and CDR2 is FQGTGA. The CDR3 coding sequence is TGTGCCAGCAGCTTAACCACGGCCGGGACAGGTAACACTGAAGCTTTCTTT. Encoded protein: CASSLTTAGTGNTEAFF.

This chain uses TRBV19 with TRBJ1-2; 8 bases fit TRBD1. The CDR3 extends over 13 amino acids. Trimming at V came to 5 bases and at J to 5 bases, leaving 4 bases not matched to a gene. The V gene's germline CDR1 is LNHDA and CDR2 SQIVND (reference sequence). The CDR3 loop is CASSDRGPYGYTF. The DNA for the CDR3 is TGTGCCAGTAGTGACAGGGGACCTTATGGCTACACCTTC.

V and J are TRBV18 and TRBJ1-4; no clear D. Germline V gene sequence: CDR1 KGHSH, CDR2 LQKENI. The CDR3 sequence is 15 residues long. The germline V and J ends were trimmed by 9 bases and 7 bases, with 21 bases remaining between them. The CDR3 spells CARPDGEPTGEKLFF. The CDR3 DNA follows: TGTGCCAGGCCCGACGGGGAACCAACTGGTGAAAAACTGTTTTTT. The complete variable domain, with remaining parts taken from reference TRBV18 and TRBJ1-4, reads NAGVMQNPRHLVRRRGQEARLRCSPMKGHSHVYWYRQLPEEGLKFMVYLQKENIIDESGMPKERFSAEFPKEGPSILRIQQVVRGDSAAYFCARPDGEPTGEKLFFGSGTQLSVL.

CDR3 loop: CASSLTGSTYNEQFF. The DNA of the CDR3 is TGTGCCAGCAGCCTGACAGGGTCCACCTACAATGAGCAGTTCTTC. The chain uses TRBV7-9 and TRBJ2-1; 7 bases align to TRBD1. Germline CDR1 is SEHNR and CDR2 is FQNEAQ (reference sequence). Unmatched junction bases numbered 6, after V lost 5 bases and J lost 2 bases. The CDR3 covers 15 residues. The full variable domain, rest sourced from reference TRBV7-9 and TRBJ2-1, is DTGVSQNPRHKITKRGQNVTFRCDPISEHNRLYWYRQTLGQGPEFLTYFQNEAQLEKSRLLSDRFSAERPKGSFSTLEIQRTEQGDSAMYLCASSLTGSTYNEQFFGPGTRLTVL.

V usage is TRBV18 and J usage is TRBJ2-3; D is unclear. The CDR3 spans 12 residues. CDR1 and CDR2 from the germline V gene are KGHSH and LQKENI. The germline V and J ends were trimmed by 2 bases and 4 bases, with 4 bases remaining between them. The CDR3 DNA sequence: TGTGCCAGCTCACCAGGGCCAGATACGCAGTATTTT. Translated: CASSPGPDTQYF.

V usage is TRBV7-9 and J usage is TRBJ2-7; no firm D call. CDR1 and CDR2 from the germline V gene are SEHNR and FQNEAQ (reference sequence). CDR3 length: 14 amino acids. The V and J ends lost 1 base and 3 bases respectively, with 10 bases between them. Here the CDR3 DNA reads TGTGCCAGCAGCTTAGGAGCGACCAACTACGAGCAGTACTTC. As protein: CASSLGATNYEQYF. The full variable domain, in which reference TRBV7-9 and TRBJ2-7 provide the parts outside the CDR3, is DTGVSQNPRHKITKRGQNVTFRCDPISEHNRLYWYRQTLGQGPEFLTYFQNEAQLEKSRLLSDRFSAERPKGSFSTLEIQRTEQGDSAMYLCASSLGATNYEQYFGPGTRLTVT.

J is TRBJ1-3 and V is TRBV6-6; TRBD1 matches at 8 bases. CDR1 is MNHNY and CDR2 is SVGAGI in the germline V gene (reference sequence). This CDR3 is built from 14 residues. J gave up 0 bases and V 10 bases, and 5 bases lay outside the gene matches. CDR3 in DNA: TGTGCCACCCGGACAGGGAACTCTGGAAACACCATATATTTT. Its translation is CATRTGNSGNTIYF.

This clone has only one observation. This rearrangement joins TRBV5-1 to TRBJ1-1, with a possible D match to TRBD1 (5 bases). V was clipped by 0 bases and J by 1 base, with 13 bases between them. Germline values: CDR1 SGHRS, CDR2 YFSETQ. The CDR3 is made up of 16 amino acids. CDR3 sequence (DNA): TGCGCCAGCAGCTTGGATATCGCGGGGGGGAACACTGAAGCTTTCTTT. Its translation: CASSLDIAGGNTEAFF.